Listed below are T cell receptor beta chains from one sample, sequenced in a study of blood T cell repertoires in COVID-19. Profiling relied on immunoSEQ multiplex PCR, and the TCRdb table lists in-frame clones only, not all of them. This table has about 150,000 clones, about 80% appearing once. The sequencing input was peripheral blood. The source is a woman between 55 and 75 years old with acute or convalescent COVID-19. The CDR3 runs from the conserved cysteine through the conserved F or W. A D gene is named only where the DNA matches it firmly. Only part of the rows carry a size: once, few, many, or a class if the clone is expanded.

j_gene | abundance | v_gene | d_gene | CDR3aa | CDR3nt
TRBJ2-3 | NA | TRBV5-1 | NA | CASSEGVATDTQYF | TGCGCCAGCAGCGAGGGGGTAGCCACAGATACGCAGTATTTT
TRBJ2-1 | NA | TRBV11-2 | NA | CASSSHSGLGNEQFF | TGTGCCAGCAGCTCCCATAGCGGACTTGGCAATGAGCAGTTCTTC
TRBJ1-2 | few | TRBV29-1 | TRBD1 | CSVAGTGYGYTF | TGCAGCGTGGCCGGGACAGGATATGGCTACACCTTC
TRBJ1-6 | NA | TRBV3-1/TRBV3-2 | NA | CASSPMKFDSLNSPLHF | TGTGCCAGCAGCCCGATGAAATTCGACAGTCTTAATTCACCCCTCCACTTT
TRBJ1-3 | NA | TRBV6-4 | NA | CASSDEGLSGNTIYF | TGTGCCAGCAGTGACGAGGGCCTCTCTGGAAACACCATATATTTT
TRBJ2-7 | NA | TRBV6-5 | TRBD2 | CASSYSTSGNSYEQYF | TGTGCCAGCAGTTACTCGACTAGCGGGAATTCCTACGAGCAGTACTTC
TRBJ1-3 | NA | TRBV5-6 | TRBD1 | CASSLRTGSSSGNTIYF | TGTGCCAGCAGCTTACGGACAGGCTCGAGCTCTGGAAACACCATATATTTT
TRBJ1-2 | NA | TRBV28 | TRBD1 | CASSTGGTTDNYGYTF | TGTGCCAGCAGTACAGGGGGCACGACGGATAACTATGGCTACACCTTC
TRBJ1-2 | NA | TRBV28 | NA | CASSLGSGGYGYTF | TGTGCCAGCAGTTTGGGGTCCGGGGGCTATGGCTACACCTTC
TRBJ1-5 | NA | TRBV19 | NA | CASSIFGGGNQPQHF | TGTGCCAGTAGTATTTTCGGGGGAGGCAATCAGCCCCAGCATTTT
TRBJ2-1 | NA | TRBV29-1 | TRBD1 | CSVGTGYNEQFF | TGCAGCGTCGGGACAGGCTATAATGAGCAGTTCTTC
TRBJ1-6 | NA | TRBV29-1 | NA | CSARVGSNSPLHF | TGCAGCGCCCGAGTGGGCTCGAATTCACCCCTCCACTTT
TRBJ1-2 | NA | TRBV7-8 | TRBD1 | CASSPNRGAYGYTF | TGTGCCAGCAGTCCTAACAGGGGTGCATATGGCTACACCTTC
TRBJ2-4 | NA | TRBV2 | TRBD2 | CASSETSGGRWNIQYF | TGTGCCAGCAGTGAGACTAGCGGGGGGCGGTGGAACATTCAGTACTTC
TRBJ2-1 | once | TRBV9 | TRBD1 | CASSAYDRGGRYNEQFF | TGTGCCAGCAGCGCCTACGACAGGGGAGGTCGCTACAATGAGCAGTTCTTC
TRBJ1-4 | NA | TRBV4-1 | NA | CASSQERRRGLQEKLFF | TGCGCCAGCAGCCAAGAGAGGAGACGCGGTCTCCAGGAAAAACTGTTTTTT
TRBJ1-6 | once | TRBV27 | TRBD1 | CASRPGQLNSPLHF | TGTGCCAGCAGGCCGGGACAGCTAAATTCACCCCTCCACTTT
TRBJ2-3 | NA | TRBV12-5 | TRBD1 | CASTPGTGVTDTQYF | TGTGCTAGTACCCCCGGGACAGGGGTAACAGATACGCAGTATTTT
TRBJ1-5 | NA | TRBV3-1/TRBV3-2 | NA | CASSRGIQPQHF | TGTGCCAGCAGCCGCGGGATTCAGCCCCAGCATTTT
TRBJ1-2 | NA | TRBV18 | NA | CASSPPDRHNGYTF | TGTGCCAGCTCACCTCCGGACAGACATAATGGCTACACCTTC
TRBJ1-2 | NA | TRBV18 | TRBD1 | CASSPRDRGITGYTF | TGTGCCAGCTCACCACGTGACAGGGGGATCACTGGCTACACCTTC
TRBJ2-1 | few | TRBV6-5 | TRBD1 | CASSYTGQGAEQFF | TGTGCCAGCAGTTACACGGGACAGGGGGCTGAGCAGTTCTTC
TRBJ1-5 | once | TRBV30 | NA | CAWSPDSDQPQHF | TGTGCCTGGAGTCCCGACAGTGATCAGCCCCAGCATTTT
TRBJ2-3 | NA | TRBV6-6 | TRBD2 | CASSYRRTSGVAAQYF | TGTGCCAGCAGTTACCGAAGGACTAGCGGGGTGGCGGCGCAGTATTTT
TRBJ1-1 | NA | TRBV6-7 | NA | CASRNCRGNTEAFF | TGTGCCAGCCGGAACTGCAGGGGGAACACTGAAGCTTTCTTT
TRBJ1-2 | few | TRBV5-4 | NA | CASSRTNYGYTF | TGTGCCAGCAGCCGTACTAACTATGGCTACACCTTC
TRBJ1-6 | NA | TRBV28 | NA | CASSPRALRALHF | TGTGCCAGCAGCCCCCGGGCCTTGAGGGCCCTCCACTTT
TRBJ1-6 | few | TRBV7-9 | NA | CASSLSETFLALHF | TGTGCCAGCAGCTTAAGCGAAACTTTTTTGGCCCTCCACTTT
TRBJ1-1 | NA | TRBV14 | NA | CASSQVLLNTEAFF | TGTGCCAGCAGCCAGGTACTGCTGAACACTGAAGCTTTCTTT
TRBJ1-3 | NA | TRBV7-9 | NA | CASSLEGGSTGNTIYF | TGTGCCAGCAGCTTGGAGGGAGGTTCGACTGGAAACACCATATATTTT
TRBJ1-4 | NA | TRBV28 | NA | CASSSKGSGKLFF | TGTGCCAGCAGTTCCAAAGGTTCGGGAAAACTGTTTTTT
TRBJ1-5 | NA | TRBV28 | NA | CASSLTQGLGNQPQHF | TGTGCCAGCAGTTTAACCCAGGGTCTGGGCAATCAGCCCCAGCATTTT
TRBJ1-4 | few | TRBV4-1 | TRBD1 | CASSLSPGTGGEKLFF | TGCGCCAGCAGCCTCTCTCCCGGGACAGGGGGTGAAAAACTGTTTTTT
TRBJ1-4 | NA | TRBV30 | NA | CAWNSGWGEKLFF | TGTGCCTGGAACAGCGGGTGGGGAGAAAAACTGTTTTTT
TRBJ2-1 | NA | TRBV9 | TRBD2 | CASSESEFGLETYNEQFF | TGTGCCAGCAGCGAAAGCGAATTCGGACTAGAGACTTACAATGAGCAGTTCTTC
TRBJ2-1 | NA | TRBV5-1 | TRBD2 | CASSLGQLFGTSGGHQNNEQFF | TGCGCCAGCAGCTTGGGACAGCTATTCGGGACTAGCGGGGGCCACCAAAACAATGAGCAGTTCTTC
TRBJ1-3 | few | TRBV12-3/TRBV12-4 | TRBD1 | CASSETGFNTIYF | TGTGCCAGCAGCGAGACAGGGTTTAACACCATATATTTT
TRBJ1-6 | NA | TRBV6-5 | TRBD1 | CASKVRDSSNSPLHF | TGTGCCAGCAAGGTGCGGGACAGTTCTAATTCACCCCTCCACTTT